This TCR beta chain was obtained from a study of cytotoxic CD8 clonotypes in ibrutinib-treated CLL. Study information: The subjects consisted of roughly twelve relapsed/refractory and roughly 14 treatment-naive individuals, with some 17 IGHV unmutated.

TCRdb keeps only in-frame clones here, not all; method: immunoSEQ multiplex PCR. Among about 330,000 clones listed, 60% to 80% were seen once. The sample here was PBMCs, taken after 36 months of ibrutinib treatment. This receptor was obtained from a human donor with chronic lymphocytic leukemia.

CDR3 loop: CASSQVGILENTIYF. CDR3 nucleotides: TGCGCCAGCAGCCAAGTAGGGATCTTGGAAAACACCATATATTTT. The rearrangement joins TRBV4-1 to TRBJ1-3; D gene uncertain. V was clipped by 1 base and J by 6 bases, with 13 bases between them. This CDR3 is 15 amino acids long. CDR1 is MGHRA and CDR2 is YSYEKL in the germline V gene.